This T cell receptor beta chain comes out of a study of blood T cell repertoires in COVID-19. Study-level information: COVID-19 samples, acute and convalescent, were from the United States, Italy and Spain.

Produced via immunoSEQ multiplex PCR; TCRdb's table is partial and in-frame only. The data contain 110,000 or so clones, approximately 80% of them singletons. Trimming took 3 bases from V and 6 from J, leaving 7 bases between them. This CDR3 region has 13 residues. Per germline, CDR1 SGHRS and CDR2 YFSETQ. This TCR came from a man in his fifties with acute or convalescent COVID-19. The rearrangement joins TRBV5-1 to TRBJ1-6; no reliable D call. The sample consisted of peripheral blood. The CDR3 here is CASSSLFNSPLHF. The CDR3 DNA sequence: TGCGCCAGCAGCTCGTTATTTAATTCACCCCTCCACTTT.